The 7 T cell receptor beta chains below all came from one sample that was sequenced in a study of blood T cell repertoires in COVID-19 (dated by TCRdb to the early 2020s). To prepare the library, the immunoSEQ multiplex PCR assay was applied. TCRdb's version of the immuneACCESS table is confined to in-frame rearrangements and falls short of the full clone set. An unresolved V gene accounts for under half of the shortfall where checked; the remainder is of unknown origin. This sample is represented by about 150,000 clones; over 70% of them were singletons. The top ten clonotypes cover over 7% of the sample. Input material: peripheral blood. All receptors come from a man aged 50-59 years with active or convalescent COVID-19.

Written as DNA, the CDR3 is TGTGCCACCAGCAGAGATCGGGGGACAGACGAGGGCCAAGAGACCCAGTACTTC. Its protein is CATSRDRGTDEGQETQYF. The chain links TRBV15 to TRBJ2-5, with D possibly TRBD1 on 7 matching bases. The germline V and J ends were trimmed by 0 bases and 1 base, with 18 bases remaining between them. CDR3 size: 18 residues. Germline V gene lookup returns CDR1 LNHNV and CDR2 YYDKDF (reference sequence).

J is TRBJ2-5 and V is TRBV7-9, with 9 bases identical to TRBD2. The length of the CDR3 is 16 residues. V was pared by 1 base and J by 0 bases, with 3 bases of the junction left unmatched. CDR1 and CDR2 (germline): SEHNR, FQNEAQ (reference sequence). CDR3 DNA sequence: TGTGCCAGCAGCTTAGGGCTAGCGGGAAACCAAGAGACCCAGTACTTC. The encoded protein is CASSLGLAGNQETQYF. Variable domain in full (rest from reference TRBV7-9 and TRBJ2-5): DTGVSQNPRHKITKRGQNVTFRCDPISEHNRLYWYRQTLGQGPEFLTYFQNEAQLEKSRLLSDRFSAERPKGSFSTLEIQRTEQGDSAMYLCASSLGLAGNQETQYFGPGTRLLVL.

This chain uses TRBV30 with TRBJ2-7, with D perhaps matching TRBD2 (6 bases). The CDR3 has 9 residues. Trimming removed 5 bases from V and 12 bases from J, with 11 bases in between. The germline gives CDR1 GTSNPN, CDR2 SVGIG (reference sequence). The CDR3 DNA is TGTGCCTGGTGGGACTCCCGGTACTTC. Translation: CAWWDSRYF.

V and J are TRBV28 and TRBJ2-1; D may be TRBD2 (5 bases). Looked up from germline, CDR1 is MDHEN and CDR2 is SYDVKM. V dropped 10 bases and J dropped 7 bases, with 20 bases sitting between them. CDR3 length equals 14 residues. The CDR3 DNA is TGTGCCACCAAGGGCGGTAGCGAGACGAATGAGCAGTTCTTC. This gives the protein CATKGGSETNEQFF.

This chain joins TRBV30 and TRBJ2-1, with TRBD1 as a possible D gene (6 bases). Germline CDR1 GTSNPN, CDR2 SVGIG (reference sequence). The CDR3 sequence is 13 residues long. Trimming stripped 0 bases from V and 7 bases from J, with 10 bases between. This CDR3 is CAWSVRRGNEQFF. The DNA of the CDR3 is TGTGCCTGGAGTGTACGTAGGGGGAATGAGCAGTTCTTC.

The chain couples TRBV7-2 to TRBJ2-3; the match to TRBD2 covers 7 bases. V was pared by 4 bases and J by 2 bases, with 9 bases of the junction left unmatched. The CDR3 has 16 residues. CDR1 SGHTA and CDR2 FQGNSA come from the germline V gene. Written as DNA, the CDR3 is TGTGCCAGCAGCTCCCCTTCGACTAGCTACACAGATACGCAGTATTTT. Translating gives CASSSPSTSYTDTQYF.

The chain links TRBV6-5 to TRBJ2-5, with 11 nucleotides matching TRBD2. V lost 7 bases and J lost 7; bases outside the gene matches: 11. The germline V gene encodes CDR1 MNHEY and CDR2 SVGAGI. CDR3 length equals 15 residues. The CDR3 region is CASILTSGTDGTQYF. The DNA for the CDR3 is TGTGCCAGCATTTTGACTAGCGGGACTGACGGGACCCAGTACTTC.